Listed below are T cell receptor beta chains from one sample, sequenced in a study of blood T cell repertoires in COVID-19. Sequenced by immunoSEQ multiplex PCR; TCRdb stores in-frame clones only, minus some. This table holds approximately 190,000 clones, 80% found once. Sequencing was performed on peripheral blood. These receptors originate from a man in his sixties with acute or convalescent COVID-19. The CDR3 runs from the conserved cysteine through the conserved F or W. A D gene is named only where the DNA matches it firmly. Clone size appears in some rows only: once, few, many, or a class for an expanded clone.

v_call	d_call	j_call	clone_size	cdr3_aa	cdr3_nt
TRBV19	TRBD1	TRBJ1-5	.	CASSIVQGVSNQPQHF	TGTGCCAGTAGTATCGTGCAGGGGGTAAGCAATCAGCCCCAGCATTTT
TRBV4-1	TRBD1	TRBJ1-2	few	CASSQVGTGGSIGYTF	TGCGCCAGCAGCCAAGTCGGGACAGGGGGCTCGATTGGCTACACCTTC
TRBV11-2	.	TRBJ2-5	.	CASSSDRQETQYF	TGTGCCAGCAGCTCCGACAGGCAAGAGACCCAGTACTTC
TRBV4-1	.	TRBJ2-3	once	CASSQQASGTDTQYF	TGCGCCAGCAGCCAACAGGCCAGCGGAACAGATACGCAGTATTTT
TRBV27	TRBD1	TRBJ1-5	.	CASSPDRASNQPQHF	TGTGCCAGCAGTCCGGACAGGGCCAGCAATCAGCCCCAGCATTTT
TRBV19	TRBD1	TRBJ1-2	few	CASSLDRDRGYGYTF	TGTGCCAGTAGTCTGGACAGGGATAGGGGCTATGGCTACACCTTC
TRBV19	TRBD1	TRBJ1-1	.	CASSIGGTGRNTEAFF	TGTGCCAGTAGTATTGGGGGGACAGGCCGGAACACTGAAGCTTTCTTT
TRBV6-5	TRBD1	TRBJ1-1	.	CASSFTGGMNTEAFF	TGTGCCAGCAGTTTCACAGGGGGAATGAACACTGAAGCTTTCTTT
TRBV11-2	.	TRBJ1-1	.	CASSLDRGREAFF	TGTGCCAGCAGCTTAGATCGAGGGCGCGAAGCTTTCTTT
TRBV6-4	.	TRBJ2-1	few	CASSDSNRGGHHEQFF	TGTGCCAGCAGTGACTCAAATAGGGGGGGCCACCATGAGCAGTTCTTC
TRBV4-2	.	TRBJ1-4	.	CASSQPTGEKLFF	TGTGCCAGCAGCCAACCGACCGGGGAAAAACTGTTTTTT
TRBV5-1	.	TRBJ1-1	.	CASSLDGNQVEAFF	TGCGCCAGCAGCTTGGACGGGAATCAGGTTGAAGCTTTCTTT
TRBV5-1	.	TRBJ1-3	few	CASSRTGTSGNTIYF	TGCGCCAGCAGTCGTACAGGGACCTCTGGAAACACCATATATTTT
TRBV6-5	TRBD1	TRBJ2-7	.	CASRRTGGYEQYF	TGTGCCAGCAGAAGGACAGGGGGCTACGAGCAGTACTTC
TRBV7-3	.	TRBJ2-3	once	CASSSTSTDTQYF	TGTGCCAGCAGCTCTACTAGCACAGATACGCAGTATTTT
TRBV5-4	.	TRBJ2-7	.	CASSKQGYEQYF	TGTGCCAGCAGCAAACAGGGCTACGAGCAGTACTTC
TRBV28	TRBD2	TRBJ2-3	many	CASSLASGTSDTQYF	TGTGCCAGCAGTTTAGCTAGCGGGACTTCGGATACGCAGTATTTT
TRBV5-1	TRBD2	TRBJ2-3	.	CASSLESRETDTQYF	TGCGCCAGCAGCTTGGAGTCGCGGGAGACAGATACGCAGTATTTT
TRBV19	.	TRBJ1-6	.	CASSIGAGLGSPLHF	TGTGCCAGTAGTATAGGAGCAGGGCTAGGTTCACCCCTCCACTTT
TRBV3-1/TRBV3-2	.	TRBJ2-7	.	CASSQPGSSYEQYF	TGTGCCAGCAGCCAACCAGGGTCTTCCTACGAGCAGTACTTC
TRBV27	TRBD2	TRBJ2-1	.	CASKSSGGSYNEQFF	TGTGCCAGCAAATCTAGCGGGGGATCCTACAATGAGCAGTTCTTC
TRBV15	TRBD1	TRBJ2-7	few	CATSRGQGAYEQYF	TGTGCCACCAGCAGAGGTCAGGGGGCTTATGAGCAGTACTTC
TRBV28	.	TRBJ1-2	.	CASSLGAGRQDGYTF	TGTGCCAGCAGCTTAGGAGCAGGGCGGCAGGATGGCTACACCTTC
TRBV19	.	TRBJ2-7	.	CASSIPGYEQYF	TGTGCCAGTAGTATTCCCGGGTACGAGCAGTACTTC
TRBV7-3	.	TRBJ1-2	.	CASSPDARAGYGYTF	TGTGCCAGCAGCCCCGATGCTAGGGCGGGCTATGGCTACACCTTC
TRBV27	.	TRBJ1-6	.	CASSLGLGENSPLHF	TGTGCCAGCAGTTTAGGGCTCGGGGAAAATTCACCCCTCCACTTT
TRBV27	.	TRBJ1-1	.	CASSLRGHLNTEAFF	TGTGCCAGCAGTTTACGTGGACATTTGAACACTGAAGCTTTCTTT
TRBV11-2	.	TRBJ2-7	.	CASSPLKSEQYF	TGTGCCAGCAGCCCACTAAAGTCCGAGCAGTACTTC
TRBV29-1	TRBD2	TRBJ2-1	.	CSVLGLAGINEQFF	TGCAGCGTCCTAGGACTAGCGGGAATCAATGAGCAGTTCTTC
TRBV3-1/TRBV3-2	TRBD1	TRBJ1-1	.	CASSQTGDTEAFF	TGTGCCAGCAGCCAGACAGGGGACACTGAAGCTTTCTTT
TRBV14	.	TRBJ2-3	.	CASSHQRDFPLSTDTQYF	TGTGCCAGCAGCCATCAGAGGGACTTTCCTCTCAGCACAGATACGCAGTATTTT
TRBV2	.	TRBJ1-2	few	CASSEGTLYGYTF	TGTGCCAGCAGTGAAGGGACACTCTATGGCTACACCTTC
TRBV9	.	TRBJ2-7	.	CASSVESGSSYEQYF	TGTGCCAGCAGCGTAGAATCAGGGTCCTCCTACGAGCAGTACTTC
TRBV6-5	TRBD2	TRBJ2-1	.	CASSSAGIGEQFF	TGTGCCAGCAGTTCAGCGGGAATAGGTGAGCAGTTCTTC
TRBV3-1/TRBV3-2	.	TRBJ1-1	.	CASSPMRTVGYEAFF	TGTGCCAGCAGCCCCATGAGGACAGTGGGGTATGAAGCTTTCTTT
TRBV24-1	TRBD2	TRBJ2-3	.	CATSETAGAGDTQYF	TGTGCCACCAGTGAGACAGCGGGAGCGGGAGATACGCAGTATTTT
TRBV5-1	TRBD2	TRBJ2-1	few	CASSTPGTSGGTYNEQFF	TGCGCCAGCAGCACACCTGGGACTAGCGGGGGCACTTACAATGAGCAGTTCTTC
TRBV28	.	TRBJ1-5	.	CASSLGGGSNQPQHF	TGTGCCAGCAGTTTAGGGGGGGGTAGCAATCAGCCCCAGCATTTT
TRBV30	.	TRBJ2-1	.	CAWNRGGTYNEQFF	TGTGCCTGGAACCGTGGCGGGACCTACAATGAGCAGTTCTTC
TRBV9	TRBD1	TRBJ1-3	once	CASGTGSLGTRNTIYF	TGTGCCAGCGGGACAGGTAGTTTGGGAACCAGAAACACCATATATTTT
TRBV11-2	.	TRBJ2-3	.	CASSLGWSTTSTDTQYF	TGTGCCAGCAGCTTAGGTTGGTCGACGACTAGCACAGATACGCAGTATTTT
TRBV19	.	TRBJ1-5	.	CASSLDVLHRAEQPQHF	TGTGCCAGTAGTCTAGACGTCCTTCACAGGGCTGAACAGCCCCAGCATTTT
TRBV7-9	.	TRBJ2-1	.	CATRDADGTSYNEQFF	TGTGCCACGCGAGATGCGGACGGGACTTCCTACAATGAGCAGTTCTTC
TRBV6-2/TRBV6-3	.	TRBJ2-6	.	CASSYPTGAGSPGANVLTF	TGTGCCAGCAGTTACCCGACGGGAGCAGGGTCGCCTGGGGCCAACGTCCTGACTTTC
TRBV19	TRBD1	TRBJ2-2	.	CASTTGQGDTGELFF	TGTGCCAGTACCACGGGACAGGGCGACACCGGGGAGCTGTTTTTT
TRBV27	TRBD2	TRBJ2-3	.	CASSGEGYTDTQYF	TGTGCCAGCAGTGGGGAGGGATACACAGATACGCAGTATTTT
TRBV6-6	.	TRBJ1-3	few	CASSTGFGNTIYF	TGTGCCAGCAGTACAGGGTTTGGAAACACCATATATTTT
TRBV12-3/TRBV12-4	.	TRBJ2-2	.	CASSSSNTGELFF	TGTGCCAGCAGTTCTAGTAACACCGGGGAGCTGTTTTTT
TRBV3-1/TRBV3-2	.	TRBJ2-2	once	CASSQYGAGELFF	TGTGCCAGCAGCCAATACGGGGCCGGGGAGCTGTTTTTT
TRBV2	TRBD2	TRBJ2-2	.	CASKPGLAGSGELFF	TGTGCCAGCAAACCGGGACTAGCGGGGTCCGGGGAGCTGTTTTTT
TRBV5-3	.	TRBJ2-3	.	CARSFCRVSDTQYF	TGTGCCAGAAGCTTTTGCCGGGTTTCAGATACGCAGTATTTT
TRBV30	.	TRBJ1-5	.	CAWNQGGTGNQPQHF	TGTGCCTGGAACCAAGGGGGAACGGGCAATCAGCCCCAGCATTTT
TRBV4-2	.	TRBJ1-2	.	CASSQGSTTSGYGYTF	TGTGCCAGCAGCCAAGGGTCGACTACATCCGGCTATGGCTACACCTTC
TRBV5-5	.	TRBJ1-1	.	CASSLFDRRNTEAFF	TGTGCCAGCAGCCTCTTCGACAGGCGAAACACTGAAGCTTTCTTT
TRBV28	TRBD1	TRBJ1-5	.	CASSVGQGHQPQHF	TGTGCCAGCAGTGTGGGACAGGGGCATCAGCCCCAGCATTTT
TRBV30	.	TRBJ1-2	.	CAWRSRMGAGHYGYTF	TGTGCCTGGAGGTCCCGTATGGGGGCTGGCCACTATGGCTACACCTTC
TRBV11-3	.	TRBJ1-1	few	CASSLYRVKGTEAFF	TGTGCCAGCAGCCTATACAGGGTTAAAGGCACTGAAGCTTTCTTT